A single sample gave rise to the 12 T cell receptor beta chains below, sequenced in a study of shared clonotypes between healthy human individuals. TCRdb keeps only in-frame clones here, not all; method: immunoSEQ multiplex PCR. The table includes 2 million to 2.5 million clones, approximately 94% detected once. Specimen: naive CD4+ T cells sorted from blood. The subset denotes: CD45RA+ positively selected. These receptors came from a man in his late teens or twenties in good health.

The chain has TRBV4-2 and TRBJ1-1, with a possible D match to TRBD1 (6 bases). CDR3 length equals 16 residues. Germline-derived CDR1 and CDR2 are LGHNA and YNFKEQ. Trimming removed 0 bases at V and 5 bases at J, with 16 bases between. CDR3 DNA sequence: TGTGCCAGCAGCCAAGATTGGGACTTACAGGGAACTGAAGCTTTCTTT. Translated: CASSQDWDLQGTEAFF.

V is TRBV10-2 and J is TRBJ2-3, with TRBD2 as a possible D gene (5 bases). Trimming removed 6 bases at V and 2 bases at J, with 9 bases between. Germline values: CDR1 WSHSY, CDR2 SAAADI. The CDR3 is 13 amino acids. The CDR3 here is CASRDFNTDTQYF. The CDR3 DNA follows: TGCGCCAGCAGGGACTTTAACACAGATACGCAGTATTTT.

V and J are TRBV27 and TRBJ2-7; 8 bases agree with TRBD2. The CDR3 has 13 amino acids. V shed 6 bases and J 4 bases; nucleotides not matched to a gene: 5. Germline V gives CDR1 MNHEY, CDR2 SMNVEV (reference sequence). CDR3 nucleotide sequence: TGTGCCAGCAGACTAGCGGCCAGGTACGAGCAGTACTTC. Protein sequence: CASRLAARYEQYF.

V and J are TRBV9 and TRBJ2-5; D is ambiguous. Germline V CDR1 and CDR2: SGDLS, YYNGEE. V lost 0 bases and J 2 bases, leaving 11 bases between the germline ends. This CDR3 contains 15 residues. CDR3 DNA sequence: TGTGCCAGCAGCGTAGGGTCCTATCTTCAAGAGACCCAGTACTTC. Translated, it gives CASSVGSYLQETQYF.

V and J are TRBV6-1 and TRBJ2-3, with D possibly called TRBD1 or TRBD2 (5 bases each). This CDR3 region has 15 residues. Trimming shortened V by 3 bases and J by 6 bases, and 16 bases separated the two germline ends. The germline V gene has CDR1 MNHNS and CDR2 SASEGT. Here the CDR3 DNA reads TGTGCCAGCAGTGATGGGGGTATGGCTGCCGATACGCAGTATTTT. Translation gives CASSDGGMAADTQYF.

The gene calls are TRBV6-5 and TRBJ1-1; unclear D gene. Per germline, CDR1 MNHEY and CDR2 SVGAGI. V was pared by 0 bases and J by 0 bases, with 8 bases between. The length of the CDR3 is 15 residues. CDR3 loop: CASSYSSPVNTEAFF. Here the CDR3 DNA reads TGTGCCAGCAGTTACTCGAGTCCGGTGAACACTGAAGCTTTCTTT.

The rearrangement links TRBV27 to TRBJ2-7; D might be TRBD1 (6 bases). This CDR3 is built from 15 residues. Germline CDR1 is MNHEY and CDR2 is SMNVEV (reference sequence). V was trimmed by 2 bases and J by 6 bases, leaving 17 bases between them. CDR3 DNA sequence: TGTGCCAGCAGTTTAAACCGCCCTCCACAGGGCGAGCAGTACTTC. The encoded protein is CASSLNRPPQGEQYF.

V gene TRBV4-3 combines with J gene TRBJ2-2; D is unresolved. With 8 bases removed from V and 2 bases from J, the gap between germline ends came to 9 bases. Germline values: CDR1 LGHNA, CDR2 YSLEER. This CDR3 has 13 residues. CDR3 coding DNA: TGCGCCAGCCGAGACTCTAACACCGGGGAGCTGTTTTTT. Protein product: CASRDSNTGELFF.

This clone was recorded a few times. The CDR3 is CASSQGPTSDTQYF. The CDR3 bases are TGCGCCAGCAGCCAAGGCCCGACGTCAGATACGCAGTATTTT. The chain combines TRBV4-1 with TRBJ2-3, with D uncertain. Germline V CDR1 and CDR2: MGHRA, YSYEKL. V was pared by 1 base and J by 4 bases, with 9 bases between. The CDR3 consists of 14 residues.

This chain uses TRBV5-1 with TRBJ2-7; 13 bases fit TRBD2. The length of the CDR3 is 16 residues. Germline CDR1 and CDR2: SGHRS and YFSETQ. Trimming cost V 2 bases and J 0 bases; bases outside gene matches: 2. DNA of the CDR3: TGCGCCAGCAGCTTCGGACTAGCGGGGGCCTCCTACGAGCAGTACTTC. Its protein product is CASSFGLAGASYEQYF.

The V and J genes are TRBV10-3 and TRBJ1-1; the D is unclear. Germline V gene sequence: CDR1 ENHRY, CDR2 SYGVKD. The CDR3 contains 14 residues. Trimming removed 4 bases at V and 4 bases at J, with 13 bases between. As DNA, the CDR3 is TGTGCCATCAGTGGGGTGGCTCCGGGCACTGAAGCTTTCTTT. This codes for CAISGVAPGTEAFF.

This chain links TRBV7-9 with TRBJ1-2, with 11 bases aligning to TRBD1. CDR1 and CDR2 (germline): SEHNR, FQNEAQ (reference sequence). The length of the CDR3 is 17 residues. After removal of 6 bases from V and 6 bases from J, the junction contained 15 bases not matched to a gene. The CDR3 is CASRPKSWDRGSDGYTF. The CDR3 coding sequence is TGTGCCAGCAGACCCAAATCCTGGGACAGGGGGTCCGATGGCTACACCTTC.